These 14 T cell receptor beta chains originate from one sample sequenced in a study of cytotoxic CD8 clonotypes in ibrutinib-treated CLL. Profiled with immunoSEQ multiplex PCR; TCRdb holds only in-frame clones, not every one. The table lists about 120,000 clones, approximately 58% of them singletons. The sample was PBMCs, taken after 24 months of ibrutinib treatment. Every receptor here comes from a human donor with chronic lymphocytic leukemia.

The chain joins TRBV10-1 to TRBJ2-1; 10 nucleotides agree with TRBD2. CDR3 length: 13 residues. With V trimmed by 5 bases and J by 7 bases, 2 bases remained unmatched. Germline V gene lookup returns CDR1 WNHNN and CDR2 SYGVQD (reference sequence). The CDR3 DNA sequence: TGCGCCAGCAGTAGCGGGGGGGGGAATGAGCAGTTCTTC. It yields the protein CASSSGGGNEQFF.

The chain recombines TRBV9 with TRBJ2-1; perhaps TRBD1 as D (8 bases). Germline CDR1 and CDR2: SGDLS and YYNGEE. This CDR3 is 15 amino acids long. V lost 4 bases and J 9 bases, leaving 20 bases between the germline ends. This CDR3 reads CASSPTSTGEGEQFF. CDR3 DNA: TGTGCCAGCAGCCCGACCTCGACAGGGGAGGGTGAGCAGTTCTTC. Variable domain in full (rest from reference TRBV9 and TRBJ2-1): DSGVTQTPKHLITATGQRVTLRCSPRSGDLSVYWYQQSLDQGLQFLIQYYNGEERAKGNILERFSAQQFPDLHSELNLSSLELGDSALYFCASSPTSTGEGEQFFGPGTRLTVL.

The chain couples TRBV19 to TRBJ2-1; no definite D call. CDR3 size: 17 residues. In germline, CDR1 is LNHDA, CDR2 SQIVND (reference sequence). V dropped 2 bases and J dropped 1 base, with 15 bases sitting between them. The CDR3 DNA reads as TGTGCCAGTAGTATACAGGTCACGGGCGGATCCTACAATGAGCAGTTCTTC. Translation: CASSIQVTGGSYNEQFF.

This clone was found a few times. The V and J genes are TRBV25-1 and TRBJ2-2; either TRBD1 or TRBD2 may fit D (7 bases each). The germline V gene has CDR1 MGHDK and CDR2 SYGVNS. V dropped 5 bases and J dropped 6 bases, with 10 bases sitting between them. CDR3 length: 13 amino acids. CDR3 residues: CASSQGGSGELFF. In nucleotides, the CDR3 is TGTGCCAGCAGTCAGGGGGGGTCCGGGGAGCTGTTTTTT.

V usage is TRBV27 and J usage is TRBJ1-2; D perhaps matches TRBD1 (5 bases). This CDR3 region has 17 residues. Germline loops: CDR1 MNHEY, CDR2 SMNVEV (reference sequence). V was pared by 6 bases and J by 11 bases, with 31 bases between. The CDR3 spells CASSPGAKFEGPGRYTF. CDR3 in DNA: TGTGCCAGCAGCCCCGGGGCTAAGTTTGAGGGGCCGGGTCGGTACACCTTC.

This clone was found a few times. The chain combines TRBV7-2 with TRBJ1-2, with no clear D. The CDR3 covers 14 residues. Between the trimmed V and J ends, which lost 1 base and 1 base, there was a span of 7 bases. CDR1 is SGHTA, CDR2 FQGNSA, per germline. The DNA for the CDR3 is TGTGCCAGCAGCTTAGACGGGAGTAACTATGGCTACACCTTC. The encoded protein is CASSLDGSNYGYTF.

In DNA, the CDR3 is TGTGCCAGCAGTCGAAGGTTTACAGGAACCCTTGATGGCTACACCTTC. It specifies CASSRRFTGTLDGYTF. The chain recombines TRBV25-1 with TRBJ1-2; TRBD1 might be the D (5 bases). CDR1 and CDR2 from the germline V gene are MGHDK and SYGVNS. V lost 5 bases and J lost 6, with 22 bases in between. The CDR3 runs to 16 residues.

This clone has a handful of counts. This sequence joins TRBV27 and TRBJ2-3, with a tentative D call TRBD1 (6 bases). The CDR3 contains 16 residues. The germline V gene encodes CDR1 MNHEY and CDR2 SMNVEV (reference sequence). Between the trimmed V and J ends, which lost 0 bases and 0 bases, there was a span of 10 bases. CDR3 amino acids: CASSLSGQTSTDTQYF. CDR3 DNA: TGTGCCAGCAGTTTATCCGGACAGACAAGCACAGATACGCAGTATTTT.

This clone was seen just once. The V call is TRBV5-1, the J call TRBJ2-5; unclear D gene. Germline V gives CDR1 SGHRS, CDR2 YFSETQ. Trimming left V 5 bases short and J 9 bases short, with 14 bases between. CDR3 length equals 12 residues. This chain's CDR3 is CASSEGSEAQYF. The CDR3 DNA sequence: TGCGCCAGCAGTGAAGGGTCTGAGGCCCAGTACTTC.

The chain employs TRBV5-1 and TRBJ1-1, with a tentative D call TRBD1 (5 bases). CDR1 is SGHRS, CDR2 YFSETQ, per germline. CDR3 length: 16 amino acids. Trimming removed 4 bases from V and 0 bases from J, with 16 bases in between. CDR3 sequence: CASSRSGTGMNTEAFF. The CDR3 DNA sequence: TGCGCCAGCAGCCGTTCGGGGACGGGGATGAACACTGAAGCTTTCTTT.

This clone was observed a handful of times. The CDR3 DNA reads as TGTGCCAGCAGCCAGGACAGGGGAGAAAAACTGTTTTTT. It encodes CASSQDRGEKLFF. The chain combines TRBV28 with TRBJ1-4, with 9 bases matching TRBD1. Unmatched junction bases numbered 4, after V lost 6 bases and J lost 8 bases. The V gene's germline CDR1 is MDHEN and CDR2 SYDVKM. The CDR3 loop spans 13 amino acids. The entire variable domain, with the rest obtained from reference TRBV28 and TRBJ1-4, is as follows: DVKVTQSSRYLVKRTGEKVFLECVQDMDHENMFWYRQDPGLGLRLIYFSYDVKMKEKGDIPEGYSVSREKKERFSLILESASTNQTSMYLCASSQDRGEKLFFGSGTQLSVL.

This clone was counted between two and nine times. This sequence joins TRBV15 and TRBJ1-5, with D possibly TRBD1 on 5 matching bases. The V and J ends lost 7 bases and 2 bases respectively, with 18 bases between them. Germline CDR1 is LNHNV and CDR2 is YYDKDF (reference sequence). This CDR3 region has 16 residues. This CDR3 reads CATTLERPRGNQPQHF. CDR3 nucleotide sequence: TGTGCCACCACGCTCGAGAGACCCAGGGGCAATCAGCCCCAGCATTTT.

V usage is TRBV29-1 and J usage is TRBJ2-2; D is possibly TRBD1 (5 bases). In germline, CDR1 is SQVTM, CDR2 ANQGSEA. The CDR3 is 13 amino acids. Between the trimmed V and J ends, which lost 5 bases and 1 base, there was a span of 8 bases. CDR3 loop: CSVKTGNTGELFF. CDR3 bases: TGCAGCGTTAAAACAGGGAACACCGGGGAGCTGTTTTTT.

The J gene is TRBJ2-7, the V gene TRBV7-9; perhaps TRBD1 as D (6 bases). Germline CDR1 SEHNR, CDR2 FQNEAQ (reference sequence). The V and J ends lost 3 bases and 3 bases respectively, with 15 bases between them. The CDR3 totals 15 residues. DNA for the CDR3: TGTGCCAGCAGCTTGGTAGCCGGACAGTACTACGAGCAGTACTTC. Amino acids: CASSLVAGQYYEQYF.